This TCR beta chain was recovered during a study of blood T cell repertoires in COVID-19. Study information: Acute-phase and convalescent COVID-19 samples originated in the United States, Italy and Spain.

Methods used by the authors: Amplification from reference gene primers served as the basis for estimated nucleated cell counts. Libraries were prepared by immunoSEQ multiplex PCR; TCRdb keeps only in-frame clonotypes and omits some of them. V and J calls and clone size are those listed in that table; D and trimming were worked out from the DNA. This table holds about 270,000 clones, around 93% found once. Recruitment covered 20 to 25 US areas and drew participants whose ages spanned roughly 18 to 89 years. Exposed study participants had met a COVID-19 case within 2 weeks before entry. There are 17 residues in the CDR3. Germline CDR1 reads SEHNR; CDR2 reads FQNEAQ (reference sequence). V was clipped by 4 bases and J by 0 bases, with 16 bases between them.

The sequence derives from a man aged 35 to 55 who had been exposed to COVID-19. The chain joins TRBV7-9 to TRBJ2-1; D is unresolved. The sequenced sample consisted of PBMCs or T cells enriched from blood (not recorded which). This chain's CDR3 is CASSSHPGWSSYNEQFF. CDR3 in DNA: TGTGCCAGCAGCTCCCATCCCGGATGGAGCTCCTACAATGAGCAGTTCTTC.